This T cell receptor (beta chain) was identified during a study of OX40 agonist ivuxolimab in advanced cancers. Turning to the study itself: The mean age was 60 years, ranging from about 20 to 90, with less than 90% of participants male.

Study-level points and caveats: With doses of 0.1 to 3.0 mg/kg, CD4+ and CD8+ blood T cells had undergone clonal expansion by week 6.

The cohort excluded patients with autoimmune disease history or systemic immunosuppression. This CDR3 spans 17 amino acids. Germline V gene sequence: CDR1 LNHDA, CDR2 SQIVND (reference sequence). V shed 6 bases and J shed 0 bases, with 20 bases lying between them. Concerning this clone: The antigen remains unidentified.

Generated by immunoSEQ multiplex PCR, the TCRdb table keeps only in-frame clones and is missing some. The sample carries about 150,000 clones, about nine tenths recorded once. The chain recombines TRBV19 with TRBJ1-1, with D uncertain. The origin of this receptor is an adult with an advanced solid tumor such as melanoma, head and neck, liver or kidney cancer. The sequences come from CD4+ or CD8+ T cells sorted from blood, collected in a trial of the OX40 agonist ivuxolimab. CDR3 nucleotides: TGTGCCAGTAGGACGAAAGCAGGCGGCCCCATGAACACTGAAGCTTTCTTT. Its protein is CASRTKAGGPMNTEAFF.